The 25 T cell receptor beta chains presented below share a single source sample, sequenced in a study of blood T cell repertoires in COVID-19. Clones were sequenced by immunoSEQ multiplex PCR, and TCRdb holds only the in-frame ones, with some missing. The sample gives 75,000 to 100,000 clones, 80% to 90% of which show up once; around 7% is in the top ten. The sequencing sample was made of peripheral blood. These receptors were collected from a human donor with acute or convalescent COVID-19. The donor label of this sample is uncertain.

The CDR3 DNA follows: TGTGCCAGCAGACCCCGCCCCGGGACAGGAAACACTGAAGCTTTCTTT. Its protein product is CASRPRPGTGNTEAFF. V is TRBV5-4 and J is TRBJ1-1, with 8 bases fitting TRBD1. The CDR3 length is 16 residues. Germline CDR1 and CDR2: SGHNT and YYREEE (reference sequence). The trim removed 5 bases at V and 2 bases at J, leaving 11 bases unmatched.

This clone was detected a few times. V usage is TRBV30 and J usage is TRBJ1-2; TRBD1 aligns across 11 bases. The V gene's germline CDR1 is GTSNPN and CDR2 SVGIG (reference sequence). With V trimmed by 1 base and J by 5 bases, 0 bases remained unmatched. The CDR3 is 13 residues long. CDR3 region: CAWSGDRGYGYTF. CDR3 bases: TGTGCCTGGAGTGGGGACAGGGGGTATGGCTACACCTTC.

This clone appeared a single time. J is TRBJ2-5 and V is TRBV4-2, with no clear D. The CDR3 covers 13 residues. Between the trimmed V and J ends, which lost 2 bases and 1 base, there was a span of 5 bases. Germline assignment: CDR1 LGHNA and CDR2 YNFKEQ. The CDR3 spells CASSQSLQETQYF. The CDR3 bases are TGTGCCAGCAGCCAATCACTCCAAGAGACCCAGTACTTC.

CDR3 DNA: TGTGCCAGCAGACGCCTCCAGGGAGGGGAAAAACTGTTTTTT. Protein sequence: CASRRLQGGEKLFF. The V call is TRBV6-5, the J call TRBJ1-4, with a possible D match to TRBD1 (5 bases). The length of the CDR3 is 14 residues. Germline lookup yields CDR1 MNHEY and CDR2 SVGAGI. Trimming pared 6 bases from V and 8 bases from J, leaving 16 bases between.

V gene TRBV4-3 combines with J gene TRBJ1-6; D remains ambiguous. The CDR3 spans 15 residues. The germline V gene has CDR1 LGHNA and CDR2 YSLEER. V dropped 1 base and J dropped 9 bases, with 13 bases sitting between them. CDR3 DNA sequence: TGCGCCAGCAGCCAAGGGGCGGGATACGCTTCACCCCTCCACTTT. This sequence encodes CASSQGAGYASPLHF.

Turning to this clone: Sequence at one end of the junction differs from germline and may be a read error. The chain is built from TRBV28 and TRBJ1-6; D unclear. CDR3 length: 17 residues. Germline assignment: CDR1 MDHEN and CDR2 SYDVKM. The CDR3 DNA reads as TGTGCCAGCAGTCTATGGGAGCCAAGTTCCTATAATTCACCCCTCCACTTT. Translating gives CASSLWEPSSYNSPLHF.

This clone was counted a single time. This chain uses TRBV7-3 with TRBJ2-3; D may be TRBD1 (6 bases). The CDR3 consists of 15 residues. Trimming left V 3 bases short and J 2 bases short, with 12 bases between. Per the germline V gene, CDR1 is SGHTA and CDR2 is FQGTGA. The CDR3 DNA reads as TGTGCCAGCAGCTTGCTCGGGACATCCACAGATACGCAGTATTTT. It is translated as CASSLLGTSTDTQYF.

The count of this clone is one. V usage is TRBV28 and J usage is TRBJ1-2; D might be TRBD1 (5 bases). This CDR3 has 16 amino acids. Deletions cut 2 bases from V and 4 bases from J, with 17 bases between. In germline, CDR1 is MDHEN, CDR2 SYDVKM. CDR3 protein: CASSLDGGGSVYGYTF. CDR3 bases: TGTGCCAGCAGTTTAGATGGGGGAGGATCGGTCTATGGCTACACCTTC.

The gene calls are TRBV1 and TRBJ2-3; TRBD2 reflects the table's D call only, with no check against the DNA. TRBV1 is a pseudogene. This CDR3 has 16 amino acids. This CDR3 reads CTSTPKGGASTDTQYF. CDR3 nucleotides: TGCACCAGCACCCCTAAGGGGGGGGCTAGCACAGATACGCAGTATTTT.

The rearrangement uses TRBV7-9 and TRBJ2-1, with TRBD1 matching over 9 bases. The length of the CDR3 is 16 residues. The germline CDR1 and CDR2 sequences are SEHNR and FQNEAQ (reference sequence). V gave up 6 bases and J gave up 0 bases; unmatched junction bases: 6. CDR3 loop: CASRWTGASSYNEQFF. As DNA, the CDR3 is TGTGCCAGCAGGTGGACAGGGGCAAGCTCCTACAATGAGCAGTTCTTC.

The J gene is TRBJ2-1, the V gene TRBV19; 10 bases align to TRBD1. The V gene end was trimmed by 1 base and the J gene end by 6 bases; junction bases not matched to a gene: 6. Germline CDR1 and CDR2: LNHDA and SQIVND (reference sequence). The CDR3 contains 16 residues. The CDR3 sequence: CASSIGGTGVFNEQFF. CDR3 bases: TGTGCCAGTAGTATAGGGGGGACAGGGGTCTTCAATGAGCAGTTCTTC.

J is TRBJ2-3 and V is TRBV28; TRBD2 matches 7 bases. Germline CDR1 MDHEN, CDR2 SYDVKM. The CDR3 is 15 amino acids. Trimming took 6 bases from V and 0 from J; bases not matched to a gene: 6. The CDR3 bases are TGTGCCAGCAGACTAAGCGGGATTAGCACAGATACGCAGTATTTT. This gives the protein CASRLSGISTDTQYF.

This clone was counted between two and nine times. The chain links TRBV5-1 to TRBJ2-7; TRBD2 matches at 11 bases. Germline lookup yields CDR1 SGHRS and CDR2 YFSETQ. V lost 1 base, J lost 3 bases, and 3 bases stayed unmatched. The CDR3 spans 15 residues. The CDR3 nucleotides are TGCGCCAGCAGCTTGTGGCTAGCGGGGGGCTACGAGCAGTACTTC. Translated: CASSLWLAGGYEQYF.

V and J are TRBV7-8 and TRBJ1-4; no clear D gene. Germline CDR1 is SGHVS and CDR2 is FQNEAQ. V lost 0 bases to trimming and J lost 8 bases, with 16 bases between them. CDR3 length: 16 amino acids. CDR3 amino acids: CASSLARDHPREKLFF. The CDR3 DNA is TGTGCCAGCAGCTTAGCCCGGGATCACCCAAGGGAAAAACTGTTTTTT.

Only one count was recorded for this clone. The J gene is TRBJ2-3, the V gene TRBV27; 8 nucleotides line up with TRBD2. CDR3 length: 14 residues. V lost 6 bases and J lost 5; bases outside the gene matches: 7. Germline V gene sequence: CDR1 MNHEY, CDR2 SMNVEV (reference sequence). CDR3 bases: TGTGCCAGCAGCCGGGGGGGCCGAGAAGATACGCAGTATTTT. This sequence encodes CASSRGGREDTQYF.

The J gene is TRBJ1-2, the V gene TRBV18, with 9 bases fitting TRBD1. The V and J ends lost 3 bases and 6 bases, in that order; junction bases with no gene match: 2. Germline lookup yields CDR1 KGHSH and CDR2 LQKENI. The CDR3 totals 13 residues. CDR3 sequence (DNA): TGTGCCAGCTCACCTGGACAGGGGAATGGCTACACCTTC. Protein: CASSPGQGNGYTF.

The chain couples TRBV19 to TRBJ2-5, with TRBD1 matching over 10 bases. This CDR3 spans 13 amino acids. Germline CDR1 and CDR2: LNHDA and SQIVND (reference sequence). V trimming: 6 bases; J trimming: 3 bases; junction bases outside the gene matches: 1. The CDR3 sequence is CASSGTGEETQYF. The DNA for the CDR3 is TGTGCCAGTAGCGGGACAGGGGAAGAGACCCAGTACTTC.

The rearrangement joins TRBV7-2 to TRBJ2-2; 7 bases map to TRBD1. The CDR3 consists of 16 residues. The germline V gene has CDR1 SGHTA and CDR2 FQGNSA. J was trimmed by 2 bases and V by 3 bases; bases with no gene match: 6. CDR3 bases: TGTGCCAGCAGCTTTTCCGGGACAGTTAACACCGGGGAGCTGTTTTTT. Translated: CASSFSGTVNTGELFF.

The genes are TRBV28 and TRBJ2-1; possibly TRBD1 for D (6 bases). CDR1 and CDR2 (germline): MDHEN, SYDVKM. The germline V and J ends were trimmed by 2 bases and 4 bases, with 9 bases remaining between them. CDR3 length equals 14 residues. DNA of the CDR3: TGTGCCAGCAGTTTACCGGACAGATACAATGAGCAGTTCTTC. Translating it yields CASSLPDRYNEQFF.

The chain uses TRBV15 and TRBJ2-3; TRBD1 matches 9 bases. Germline CDR1 and CDR2: LNHNV and YYDKDF (reference sequence). With V trimmed by 1 base and J by 3 bases, 14 bases remained unmatched. CDR3 length equals 19 residues. CDR3 in DNA: TGTGCCACCAGCAGAGGTCGGGGACTGCAGGGACAGGGAACAGATACGCAGTATTTT. Translating it yields CATSRGRGLQGQGTDTQYF. The full variable domain, its missing parts supplied by reference TRBV15 and TRBJ2-3, is DAMVIQNPRYQVTQFGKPVTLSCSQTLNHNVMYWYQQKSSQAPKLLFHYYDKDFNNEADTPDNFQSRRPNTSFCFLDIRSPGLGDTAMYLCATSRGRGLQGQGTDTQYFGPGTRLTVL.

V gene TRBV24-1 combines with J gene TRBJ2-1, with TRBD2 identical over 16 bases. The V and J ends lost 2 bases and 0 bases, in that order; junction bases with no gene match: 6. This CDR3 spans 20 amino acids. Germline V gene lookup returns CDR1 KGHDR and CDR2 SFDVKD. CDR3 in amino acids: CATSDSPGLAGGSSYNEQFF. The CDR3 DNA follows: TGTGCCACCAGTGATTCCCCGGGACTAGCGGGGGGGAGCTCCTACAATGAGCAGTTCTTC.

The rearrangement links TRBV18 to TRBJ2-3; 8 bases agree with TRBD2. The CDR3 has 17 amino acids. CDR1 KGHSH and CDR2 LQKENI come from the germline V gene. J lost 1 base, V lost 4 bases, and 10 bases had no gene match. The CDR3 DNA sequence: TGTGCCAGCTCACAGATCGTAGGAGCGGGAGGCACAGATACGCAGTATTTT. It is translated as CASSQIVGAGGTDTQYF.

The chain uses TRBV5-8 and TRBJ2-2, with 9 bases identical to TRBD1. The CDR3 totals 15 residues. The ends lost 2 bases at V and 5 bases at J; junction bases unmatched: 4. Germline V CDR1 and CDR2: SGHTS, YDEGEE. The CDR3 bases are TGTGCCAGCAGCTTCCGGGACAGGGTTACCGGGGAGCTGTTTTTT. Amino acids: CASSFRDRVTGELFF. The full variable domain, with the rest looked up from reference TRBV5-8 and TRBJ2-2, is EAGVTQSPTHLIKTRGQQATLRCSPISGHTSVYWYQQALGLGLQFLLWYDEGEERNRGNFPPRFSGRQFPNYSSELNVNALELEDSALYLCASSFRDRVTGELFFGEGSRLTVL.

This chain connects TRBV11-2 to TRBJ2-1, with TRBD1 identical over 8 bases. Unmatched junction bases numbered 6, after V lost 7 bases and J lost 7 bases. The CDR3 totals 13 residues. Germline CDR1 reads SGHAT; CDR2 reads FQNNGV. CDR3 sequence: CASKAGGVNEQFF. As DNA, the CDR3 is TGTGCCAGCAAGGCAGGGGGCGTGAATGAGCAGTTCTTC.

V and J are TRBV6-2 or TRBV6-3 and TRBJ1-4; 11 bases align to TRBD1. Germline V gene lookup returns CDR1 MNHEY and CDR2 SVGEGT. The CDR3 covers 15 residues. J was trimmed by 8 bases and V by 4 bases; bases with no gene match: 6. The DNA for the CDR3 is TGTGCCAGCAGTTCCGGGACAGGGGGGATAGAAAAACTGTTTTTT. Its translation: CASSSGTGGIEKLFF.